Here is one T cell receptor (beta chain) with its context. The antigen remains undetermined. Generated by immunoSEQ multiplex PCR, the TCRdb table keeps only in-frame clones and is missing some. Among roughly 34,000 clones listed, over 85% were seen once. The data were taken from a study of T cells in tuberculosis. V lost 3 bases and J lost 12; bases outside the gene matches: 6. In germline, CDR1 is MNHNS, CDR2 SASEGT. The CDR3 consists of 13 residues. The time point: new active TB diagnosis, blood taken before or within 7 days of starting treatment. Points from the study as a whole: GEM motif frequencies gave 55% to 75% accuracy; the GMM repertoire gave roughly 87%.

This TCR was sampled from an adult with tuberculosis. The J gene is TRBJ2-3, the V gene TRBV6-1; 10 bases are a match to TRBD2. Material: PBMCs, obtained at tuberculosis diagnosis. As DNA, the CDR3 is TGTGCCAGCAGTGAGGGGACTAGCGATCCTCAGTATTTT. It is translated as CASSEGTSDPQYF.